Sequencing of this T cell receptor (beta chain) was carried out in a study of PD-L1 blockade in urothelial cancer. The time point denotes: pretreatment peripheral blood. The CDR3 is 14 amino acids. Looked up from germline, CDR1 is LNHNV and CDR2 is YYDKDF (reference sequence). The ends were cut back, 3 bases at V and 6 bases at J, with 12 bases in the middle. Some clones are missing from TCRdb's copy, which holds only in-frame ones; the method was immunoSEQ multiplex PCR. The table records roughly 77,000 clones, 84% of them present only once. This sample comprised PBMCs, obtained around atezolizumab (anti-PD-L1) treatment. The TCR comes from a woman aged 70-85 years with urothelial cancer. The chain is built from TRBV15 and TRBJ1-5, with a weak D call TRBD1 (5 bases). Written as DNA, the CDR3 is TGTGCCACCAGCAGTTCCGTCGGGGGTCAGCCCCAGCATTTT. Residues: CATSSSVGGQPQHF.